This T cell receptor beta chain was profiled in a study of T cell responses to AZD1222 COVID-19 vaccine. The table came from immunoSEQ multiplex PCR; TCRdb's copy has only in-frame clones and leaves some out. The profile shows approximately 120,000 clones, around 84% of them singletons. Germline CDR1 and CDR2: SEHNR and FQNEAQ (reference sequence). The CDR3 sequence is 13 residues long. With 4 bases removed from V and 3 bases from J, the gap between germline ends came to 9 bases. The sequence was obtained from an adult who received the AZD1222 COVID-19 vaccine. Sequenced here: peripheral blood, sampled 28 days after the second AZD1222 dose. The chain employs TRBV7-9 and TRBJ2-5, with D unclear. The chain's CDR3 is CASSSLRKETQYF. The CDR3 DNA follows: TGTGCCAGCAGCTCCCTTAGGAAAGAGACCCAGTACTTC.